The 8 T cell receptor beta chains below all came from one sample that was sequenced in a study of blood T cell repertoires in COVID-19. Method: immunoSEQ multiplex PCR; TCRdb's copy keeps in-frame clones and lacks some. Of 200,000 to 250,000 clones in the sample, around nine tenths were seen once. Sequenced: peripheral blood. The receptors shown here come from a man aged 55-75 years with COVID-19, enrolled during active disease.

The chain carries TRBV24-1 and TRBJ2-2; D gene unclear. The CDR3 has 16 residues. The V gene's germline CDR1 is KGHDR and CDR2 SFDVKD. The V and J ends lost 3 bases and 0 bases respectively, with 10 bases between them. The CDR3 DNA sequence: TGTGCCACCAGTGATCCCACAATGTCGAACACCGGGGAGCTGTTTTTT. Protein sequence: CATSDPTMSNTGELFF.

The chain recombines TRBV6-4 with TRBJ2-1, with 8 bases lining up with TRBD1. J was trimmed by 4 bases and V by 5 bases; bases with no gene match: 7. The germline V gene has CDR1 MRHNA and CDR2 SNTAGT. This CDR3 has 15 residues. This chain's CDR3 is CASSSSGTGYNEQFF. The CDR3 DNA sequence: TGTGCCAGCAGTTCTTCCGGGACAGGTTACAATGAGCAGTTCTTC.

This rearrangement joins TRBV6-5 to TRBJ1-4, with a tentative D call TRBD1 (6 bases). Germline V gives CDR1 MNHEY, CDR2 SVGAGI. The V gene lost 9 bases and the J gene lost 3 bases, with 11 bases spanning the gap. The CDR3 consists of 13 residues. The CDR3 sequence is CASQGYANEKLFF. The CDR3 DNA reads TGTGCCAGTCAGGGGTACGCTAATGAAAAACTGTTTTTT.

CDR3 nucleotides: TGTGCCAGCAGGGAGACCGGGACTAGCGGGGGGGCGCAGTATTTT. This codes for CASRETGTSGGAQYF. The J gene is TRBJ2-3, the V gene TRBV2; 16 bases line up with TRBD2. The CDR3 sequence is 15 residues long. The J segment lost 10 bases and the V segment lost 6 bases, leaving 7 bases of the junction unmatched. Germline assignment: CDR1 SNHLY and CDR2 FYNNEI.

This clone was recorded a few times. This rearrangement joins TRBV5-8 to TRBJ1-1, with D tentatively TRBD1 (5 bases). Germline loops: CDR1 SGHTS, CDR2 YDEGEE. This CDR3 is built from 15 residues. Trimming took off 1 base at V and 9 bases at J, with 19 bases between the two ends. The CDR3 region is CASSLNFRQDKQAFF. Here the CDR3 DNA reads TGTGCCAGCAGCTTGAATTTCAGGCAGGACAAACAAGCTTTCTTT.

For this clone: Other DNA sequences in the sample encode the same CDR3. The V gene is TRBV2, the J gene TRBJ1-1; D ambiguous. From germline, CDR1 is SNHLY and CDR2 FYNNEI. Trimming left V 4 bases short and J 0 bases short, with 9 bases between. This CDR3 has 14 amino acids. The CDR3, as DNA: TGTGCCAGCAGTGTGAACAGCATGAACACTGAAGCTTTCTTT. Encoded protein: CASSVNSMNTEAFF.

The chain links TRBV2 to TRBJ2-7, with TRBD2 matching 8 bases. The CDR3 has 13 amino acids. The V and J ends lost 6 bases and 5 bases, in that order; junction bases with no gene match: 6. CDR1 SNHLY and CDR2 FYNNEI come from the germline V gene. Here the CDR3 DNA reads TGTGCCAGCAGGCCCGGGGGGGCAGACGAGCAGTACTTC. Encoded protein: CASRPGGADEQYF.

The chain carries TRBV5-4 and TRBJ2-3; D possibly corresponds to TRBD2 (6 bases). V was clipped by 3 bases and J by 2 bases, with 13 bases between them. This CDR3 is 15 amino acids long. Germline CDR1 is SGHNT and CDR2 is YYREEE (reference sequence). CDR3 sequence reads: CASSSSREYTDTQYF. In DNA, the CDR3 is TGTGCCAGCAGCTCCAGCCGGGAGTACACAGATACGCAGTATTTT. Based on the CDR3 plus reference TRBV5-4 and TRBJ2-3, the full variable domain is ETGVTQSPTHLIKTRGQQVTLRCSSQSGHNTVSWYQQALGQGPQFIFQYYREEENGRGNFPPRFSGLQFPNYSSELNVNALELDDSALYLCASSSSREYTDTQYFGPGTRLTVL.